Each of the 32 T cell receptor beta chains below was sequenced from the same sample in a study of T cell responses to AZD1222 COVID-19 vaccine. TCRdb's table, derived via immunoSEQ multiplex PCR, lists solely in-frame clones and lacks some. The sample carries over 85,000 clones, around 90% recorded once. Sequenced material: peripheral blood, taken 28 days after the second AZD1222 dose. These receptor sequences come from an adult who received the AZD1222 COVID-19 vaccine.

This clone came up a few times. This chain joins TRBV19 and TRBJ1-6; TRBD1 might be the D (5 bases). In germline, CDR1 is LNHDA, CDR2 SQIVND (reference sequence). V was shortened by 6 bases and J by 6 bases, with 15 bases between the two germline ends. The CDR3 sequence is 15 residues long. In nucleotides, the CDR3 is TGTGCCAGTAGGGACCGGGGCCCCTCTAATTCACCCCTCCACTTT. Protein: CASRDRGPSNSPLHF. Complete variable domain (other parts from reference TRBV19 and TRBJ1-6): DGGITQSPKYLFRKEGQNVTLSCEQNLNHDAMYWYRQDPGQGLRLIYYSQIVNDFQKGDIAEGYSVSREKKESFPLTVTSAQKNPTAFYLCASRDRGPSNSPLHFGNGTRLTVT.

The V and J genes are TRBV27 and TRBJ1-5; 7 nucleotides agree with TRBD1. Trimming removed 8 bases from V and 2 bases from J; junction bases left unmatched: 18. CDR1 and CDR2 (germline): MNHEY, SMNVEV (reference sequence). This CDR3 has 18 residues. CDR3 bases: TGTGCCAGCGCAAAGAAGGGGGCGGGGGGCCATGGCAATCAGCCCCAGCATTTT. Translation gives CASAKKGAGGHGNQPQHF.

The CDR3 DNA follows: TGTGCCAGCAGCCTCGGGAATGAAAAACTGTTTTTT. It specifies CASSLGNEKLFF. The chain joins TRBV7-8 to TRBJ1-4; D is uncertain. CDR3 size: 12 residues. The germline gives CDR1 SGHVS, CDR2 FQNEAQ. V was shortened by 5 bases and J by 5 bases, with 6 bases between the two germline ends.

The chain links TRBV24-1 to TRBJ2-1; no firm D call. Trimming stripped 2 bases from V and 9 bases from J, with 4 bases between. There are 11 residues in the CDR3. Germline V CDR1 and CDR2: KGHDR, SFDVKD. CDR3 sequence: CATSDSAEQFF. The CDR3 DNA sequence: TGTGCCACCAGTGATTCGGCTGAGCAGTTCTTC.

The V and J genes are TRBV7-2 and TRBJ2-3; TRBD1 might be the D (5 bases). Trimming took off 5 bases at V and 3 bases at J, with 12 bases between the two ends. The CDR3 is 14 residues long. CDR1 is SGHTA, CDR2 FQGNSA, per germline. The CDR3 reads CASSGRVRTDTQYF. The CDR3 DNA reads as TGTGCCAGCAGCGGCAGGGTCCGTACAGATACGCAGTATTTT.

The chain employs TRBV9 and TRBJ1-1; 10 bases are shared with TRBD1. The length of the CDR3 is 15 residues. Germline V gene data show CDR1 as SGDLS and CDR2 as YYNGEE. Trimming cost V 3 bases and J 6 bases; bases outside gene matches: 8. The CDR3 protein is CASSEGGTGASEAFF. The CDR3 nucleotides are TGTGCCAGCAGCGAAGGGGGGACAGGGGCTTCTGAAGCTTTCTTT.

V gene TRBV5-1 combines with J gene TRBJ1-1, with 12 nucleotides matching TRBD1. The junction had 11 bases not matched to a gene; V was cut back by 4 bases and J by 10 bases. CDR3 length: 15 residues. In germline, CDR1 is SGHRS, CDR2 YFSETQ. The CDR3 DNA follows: TGCGCCAGCAGCCCATCCGGGACAGGGGGCTTTCGAGCTTTCTTT. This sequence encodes CASSPSGTGGFRAFF. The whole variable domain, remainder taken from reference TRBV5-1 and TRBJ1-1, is KAGVTQTPRYLIKTRGQQVTLSCSPISGHRSVSWYQQTPGQGLQFLFEYFSETQRNKGNFPGRFSGRQFSNSRSEMNVSTLELGDSALYLCASSPSGTGGFRAFFGQGTRLTVV.

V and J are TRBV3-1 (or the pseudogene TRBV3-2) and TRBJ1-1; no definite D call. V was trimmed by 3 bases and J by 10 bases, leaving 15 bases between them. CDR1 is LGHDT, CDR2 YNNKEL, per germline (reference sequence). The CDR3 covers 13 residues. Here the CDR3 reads CASSHLGSGGAFF. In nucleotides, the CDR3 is TGTGCCAGCAGCCATCTCGGGTCCGGAGGAGCTTTCTTT.

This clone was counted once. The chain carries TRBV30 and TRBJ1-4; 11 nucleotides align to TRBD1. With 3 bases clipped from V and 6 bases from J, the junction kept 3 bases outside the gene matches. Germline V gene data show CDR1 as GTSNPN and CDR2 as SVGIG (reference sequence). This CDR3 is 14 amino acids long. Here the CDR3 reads CAWSTGQGDEKLFF. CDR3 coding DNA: TGTGCCTGGAGCACGGGACAGGGGGATGAAAAACTGTTTTTT.

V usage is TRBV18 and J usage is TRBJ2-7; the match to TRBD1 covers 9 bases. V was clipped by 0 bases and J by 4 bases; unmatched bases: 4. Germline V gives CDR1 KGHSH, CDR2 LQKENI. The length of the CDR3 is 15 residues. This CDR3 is CASSPPNRGLYEQYF. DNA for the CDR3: TGTGCCAGCTCACCACCGAACAGGGGGCTTTACGAGCAGTACTTC.

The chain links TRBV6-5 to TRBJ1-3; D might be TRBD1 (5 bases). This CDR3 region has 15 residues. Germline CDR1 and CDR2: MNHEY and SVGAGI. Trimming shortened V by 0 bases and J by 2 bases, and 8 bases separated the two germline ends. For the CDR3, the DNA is TGTGCCAGCAGTTACTCCAGGGTTGCTGGAAACACCATATATTTT. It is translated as CASSYSRVAGNTIYF.

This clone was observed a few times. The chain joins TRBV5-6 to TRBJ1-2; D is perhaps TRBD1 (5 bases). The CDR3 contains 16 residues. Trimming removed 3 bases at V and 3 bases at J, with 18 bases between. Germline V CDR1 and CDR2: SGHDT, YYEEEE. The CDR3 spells CASSSTGTAVYYGYTF. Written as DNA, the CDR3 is TGTGCCAGCAGCTCGACGGGGACGGCAGTTTACTATGGCTACACCTTC.

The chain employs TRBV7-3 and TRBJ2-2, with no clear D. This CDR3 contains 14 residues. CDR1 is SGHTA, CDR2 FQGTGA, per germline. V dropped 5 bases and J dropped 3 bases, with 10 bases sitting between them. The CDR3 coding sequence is TGTGCCAGCAGCGCCACCGGCTACACCGGGGAGCTGTTTTTT. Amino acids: CASSATGYTGELFF.

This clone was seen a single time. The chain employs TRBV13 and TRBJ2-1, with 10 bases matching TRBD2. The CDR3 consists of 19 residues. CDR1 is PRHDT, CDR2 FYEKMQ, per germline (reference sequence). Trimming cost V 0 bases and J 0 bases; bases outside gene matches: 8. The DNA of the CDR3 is TGTGCCAGCAGCTTAGGACTAGCGGGGTGGGTTAGCTCCTACAATGAGCAGTTCTTC. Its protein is CASSLGLAGWVSSYNEQFF.

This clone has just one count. For the CDR3, the DNA is TGCGCCAGCAGCTTACCACTCGCGGGAGGGGGGGATGAGCAGTTCTTC. The encoded protein is CASSLPLAGGGDEQFF. The J gene is TRBJ2-1, the V gene TRBV5-1; TRBD2 aligns across 9 bases. V was clipped by 2 bases and J by 8 bases; unmatched bases: 11. Germline V gene sequence: CDR1 SGHRS, CDR2 YFSETQ. The CDR3 has 16 amino acids.

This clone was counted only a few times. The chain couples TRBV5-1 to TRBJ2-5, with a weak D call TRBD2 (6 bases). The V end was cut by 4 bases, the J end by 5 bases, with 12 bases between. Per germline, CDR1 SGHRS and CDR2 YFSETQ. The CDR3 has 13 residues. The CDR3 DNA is TGCGCCAGCAGCGTTGCTACTAGCGAGACCCAGTACTTC. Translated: CASSVATSETQYF.

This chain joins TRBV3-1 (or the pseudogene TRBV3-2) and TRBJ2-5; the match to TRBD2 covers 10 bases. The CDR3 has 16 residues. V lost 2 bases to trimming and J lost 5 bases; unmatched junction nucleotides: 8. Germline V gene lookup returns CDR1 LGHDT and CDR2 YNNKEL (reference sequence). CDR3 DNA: TGTGCCAGCAGCCAATGGGCTAGCGGGGGTGGGGAGACCCAGTACTTC. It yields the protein CASSQWASGGGETQYF.

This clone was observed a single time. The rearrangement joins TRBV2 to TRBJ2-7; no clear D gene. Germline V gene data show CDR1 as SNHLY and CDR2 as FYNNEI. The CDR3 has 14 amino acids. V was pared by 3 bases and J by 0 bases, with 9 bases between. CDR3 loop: CASSDRLLSYEQYF. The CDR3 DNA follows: TGTGCCAGCAGTGATCGTCTCCTCTCCTACGAGCAGTACTTC.

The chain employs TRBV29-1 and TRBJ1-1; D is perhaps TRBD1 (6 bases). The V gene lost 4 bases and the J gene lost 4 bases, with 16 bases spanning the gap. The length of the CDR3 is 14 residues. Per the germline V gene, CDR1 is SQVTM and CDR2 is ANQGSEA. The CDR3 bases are TGCAGCGTTGTGAAGTCAGGGGTGGGCACTGAAGCTTTCTTT. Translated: CSVVKSGVGTEAFF.

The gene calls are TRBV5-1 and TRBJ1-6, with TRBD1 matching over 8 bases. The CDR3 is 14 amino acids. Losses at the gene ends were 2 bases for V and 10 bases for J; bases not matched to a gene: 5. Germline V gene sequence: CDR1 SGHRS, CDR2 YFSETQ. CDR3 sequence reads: CASSFAQGDSPLHF. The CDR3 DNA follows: TGCGCCAGCAGCTTTGCACAGGGGGACTCACCCCTCCACTTT. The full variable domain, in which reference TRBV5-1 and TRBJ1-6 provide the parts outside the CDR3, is KAGVTQTPRYLIKTRGQQVTLSCSPISGHRSVSWYQQTPGQGLQFLFEYFSETQRNKGNFPGRFSGRQFSNSRSEMNVSTLELGDSALYLCASSFAQGDSPLHFGNGTRLTVT.

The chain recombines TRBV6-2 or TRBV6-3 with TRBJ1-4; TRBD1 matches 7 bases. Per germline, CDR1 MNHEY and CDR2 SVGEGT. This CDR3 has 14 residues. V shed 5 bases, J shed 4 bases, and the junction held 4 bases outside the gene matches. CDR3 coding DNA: TGTGCCAGCAGTCCCAGGGGGAGTAATGAAAAACTGTTTTTT. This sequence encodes CASSPRGSNEKLFF.

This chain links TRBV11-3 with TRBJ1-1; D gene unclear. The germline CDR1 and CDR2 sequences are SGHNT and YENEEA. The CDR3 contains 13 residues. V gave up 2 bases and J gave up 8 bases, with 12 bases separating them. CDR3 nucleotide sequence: TGTGCCAGCAGCTTACTCTCGGCGGGGGAAGCTTTCTTT. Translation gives CASSLLSAGEAFF. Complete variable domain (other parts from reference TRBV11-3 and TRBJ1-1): EAGVVQSPRYKIIEKKQPVAFWCNPISGHNTLYWYLQNLGQGPELLIRYENEEAVDDSQLPKDRFSAERLKGVDSTLKIQPAELGDSAVYLCASSLLSAGEAFFGQGTRLTVV.

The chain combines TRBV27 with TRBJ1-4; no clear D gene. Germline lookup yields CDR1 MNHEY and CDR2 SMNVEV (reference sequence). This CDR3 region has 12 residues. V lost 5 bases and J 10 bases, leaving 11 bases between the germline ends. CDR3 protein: CASSPVVGKLFF. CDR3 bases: TGTGCCAGCAGTCCCGTGGTGGGAAAACTGTTTTTT. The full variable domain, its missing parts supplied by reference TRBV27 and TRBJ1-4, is EAQVTQNPRYLITVTGKKLTVTCSQNMNHEYMSWYRQDPGLGLRQIYYSMNVEVTDKGDVPEGYKVSRKEKRNFPLILESPSPNQTSLYFCASSPVVGKLFFGSGTQLSVL.

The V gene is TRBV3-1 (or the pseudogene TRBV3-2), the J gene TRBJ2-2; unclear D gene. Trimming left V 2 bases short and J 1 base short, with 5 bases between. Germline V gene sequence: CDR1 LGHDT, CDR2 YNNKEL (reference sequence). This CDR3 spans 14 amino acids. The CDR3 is CASSQSWNTGELFF. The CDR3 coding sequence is TGTGCCAGCAGCCAAAGTTGGAACACCGGGGAGCTGTTTTTT.

CDR3 sequence: CASSQGTRSEKLFF. CDR3 DNA: TGCGCCAGCAGCCAAGGAACTAGATCTGAAAAACTGTTTTTT. The gene calls are TRBV4-1 and TRBJ1-4; D gene uncertain. The germline gives CDR1 MGHRA, CDR2 YSYEKL. V was pared by 1 base and J by 7 bases, with 10 bases between. CDR3 length equals 14 residues.

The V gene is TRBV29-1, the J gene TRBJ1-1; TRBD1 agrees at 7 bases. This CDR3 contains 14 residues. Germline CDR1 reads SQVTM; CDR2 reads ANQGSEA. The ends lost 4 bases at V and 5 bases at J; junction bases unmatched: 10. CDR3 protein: CSVALQGLGTEAFF. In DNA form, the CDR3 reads TGCAGCGTTGCACTACAGGGGCTTGGGACTGAAGCTTTCTTT.

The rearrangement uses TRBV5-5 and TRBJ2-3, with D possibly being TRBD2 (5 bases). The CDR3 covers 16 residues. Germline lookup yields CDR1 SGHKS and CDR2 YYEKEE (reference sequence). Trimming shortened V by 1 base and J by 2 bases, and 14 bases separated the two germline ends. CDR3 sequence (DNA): TGTGCCAGCAGCTTGCGGGGATTGGGGAACACAGATACGCAGTATTTT. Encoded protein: CASSLRGLGNTDTQYF.

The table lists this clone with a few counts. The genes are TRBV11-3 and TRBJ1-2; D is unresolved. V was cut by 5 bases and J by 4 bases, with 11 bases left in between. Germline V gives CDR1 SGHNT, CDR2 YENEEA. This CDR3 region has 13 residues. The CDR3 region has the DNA TGTGCCAGCAGCGCTACAGCAATCTATGGCTACACCTTC. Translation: CASSATAIYGYTF.

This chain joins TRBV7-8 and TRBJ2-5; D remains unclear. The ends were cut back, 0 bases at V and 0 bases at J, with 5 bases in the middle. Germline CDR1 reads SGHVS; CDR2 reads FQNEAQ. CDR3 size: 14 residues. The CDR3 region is CASSLAANQETQYF. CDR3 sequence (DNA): TGTGCCAGCAGCTTAGCTGCGAACCAAGAGACCCAGTACTTC.

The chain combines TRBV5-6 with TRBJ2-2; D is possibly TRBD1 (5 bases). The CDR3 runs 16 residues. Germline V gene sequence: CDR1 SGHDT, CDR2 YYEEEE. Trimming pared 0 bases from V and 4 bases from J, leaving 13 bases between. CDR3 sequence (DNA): TGTGCCAGCAGCTTGGGGTGGGGCAGGGCCACCGGGGAGCTGTTTTTT. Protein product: CASSLGWGRATGELFF.

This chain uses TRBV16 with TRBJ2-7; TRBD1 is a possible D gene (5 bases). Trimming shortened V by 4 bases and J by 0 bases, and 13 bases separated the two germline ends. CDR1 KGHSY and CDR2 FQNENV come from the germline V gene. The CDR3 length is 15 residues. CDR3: CASSLTGDGSYEQYF. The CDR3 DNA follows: TGTGCCAGCAGCCTAACAGGCGACGGCTCCTACGAGCAGTACTTC.

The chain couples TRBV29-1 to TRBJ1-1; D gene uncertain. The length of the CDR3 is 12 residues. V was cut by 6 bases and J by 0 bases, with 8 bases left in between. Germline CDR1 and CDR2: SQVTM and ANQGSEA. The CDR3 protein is CSVISVNTEAFF. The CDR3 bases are TGCAGCGTAATCTCCGTGAACACTGAAGCTTTCTTT.